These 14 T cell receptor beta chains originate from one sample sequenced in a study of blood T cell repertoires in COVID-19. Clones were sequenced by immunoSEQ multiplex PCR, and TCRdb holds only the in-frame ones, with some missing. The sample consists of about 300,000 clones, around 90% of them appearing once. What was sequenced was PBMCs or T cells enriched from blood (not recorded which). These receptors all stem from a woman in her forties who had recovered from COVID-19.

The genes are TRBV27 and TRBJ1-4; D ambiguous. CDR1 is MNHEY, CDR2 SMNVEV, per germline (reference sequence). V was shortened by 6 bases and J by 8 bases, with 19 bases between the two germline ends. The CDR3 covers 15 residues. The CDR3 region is CASRSGESRLEKLFF. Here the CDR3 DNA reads TGTGCCAGCAGGTCCGGGGAGAGTAGGTTAGAAAAACTGTTTTTT.

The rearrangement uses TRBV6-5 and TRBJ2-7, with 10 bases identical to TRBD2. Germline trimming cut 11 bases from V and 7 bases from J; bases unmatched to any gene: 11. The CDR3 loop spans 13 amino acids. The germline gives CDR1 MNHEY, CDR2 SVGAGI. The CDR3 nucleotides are TGTGCCTGCGAAGCGGGAGGGCCGGGGGAGCAGTACTTC. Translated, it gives CACEAGGPGEQYF.

The CDR3 DNA follows: TGCGCCAGCAGCCCGGGGATAGTCGGAAGCTATGGCTACACCTTC. As protein: CASSPGIVGSYGYTF. The J gene is TRBJ1-2, the V gene TRBV5-1, with D hard to call. This CDR3 region has 15 residues. Germline V gene lookup returns CDR1 SGHRS and CDR2 YFSETQ. V lost 4 bases to trimming and J lost 4 bases, with 17 bases between them.

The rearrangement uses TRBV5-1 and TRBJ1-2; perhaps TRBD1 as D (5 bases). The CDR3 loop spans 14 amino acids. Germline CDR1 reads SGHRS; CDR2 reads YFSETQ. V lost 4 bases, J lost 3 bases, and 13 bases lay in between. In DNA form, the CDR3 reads TGCGCCAGCAGCCGGGGAGGGGCAGACTATGGCTACACCTTC. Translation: CASSRGGADYGYTF.

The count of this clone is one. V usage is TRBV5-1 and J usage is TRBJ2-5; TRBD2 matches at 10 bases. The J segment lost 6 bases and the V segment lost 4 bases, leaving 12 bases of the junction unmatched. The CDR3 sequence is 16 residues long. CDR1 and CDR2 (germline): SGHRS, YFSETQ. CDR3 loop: CASSPGGLAGAQTQYF. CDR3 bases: TGCGCCAGCAGCCCAGGGGGGCTAGCGGGAGCACAGACCCAGTACTTC.

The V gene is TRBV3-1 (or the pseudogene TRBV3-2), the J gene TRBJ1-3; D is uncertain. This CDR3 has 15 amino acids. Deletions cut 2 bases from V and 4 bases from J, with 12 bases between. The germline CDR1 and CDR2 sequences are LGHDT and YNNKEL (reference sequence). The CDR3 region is CASSQFGEAGNTIYF. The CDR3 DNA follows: TGTGCCAGCAGCCAATTCGGGGAGGCGGGAAACACCATATATTTT.

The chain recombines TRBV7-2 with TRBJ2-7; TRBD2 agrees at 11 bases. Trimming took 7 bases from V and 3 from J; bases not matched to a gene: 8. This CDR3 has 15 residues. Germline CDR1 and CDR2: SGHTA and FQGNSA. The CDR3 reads CASTRIAGGNYEQYF. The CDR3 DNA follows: TGTGCCAGCACAAGAATAGCGGGGGGGAACTACGAGCAGTACTTC.

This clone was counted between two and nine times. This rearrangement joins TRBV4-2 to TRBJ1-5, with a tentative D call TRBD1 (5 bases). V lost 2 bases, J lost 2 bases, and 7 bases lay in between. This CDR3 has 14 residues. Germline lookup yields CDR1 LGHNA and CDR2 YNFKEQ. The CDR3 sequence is CASSQRGGNQPQHF. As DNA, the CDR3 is TGTGCCAGCAGCCAACGGGGGGGCAATCAGCCCCAGCATTTT.

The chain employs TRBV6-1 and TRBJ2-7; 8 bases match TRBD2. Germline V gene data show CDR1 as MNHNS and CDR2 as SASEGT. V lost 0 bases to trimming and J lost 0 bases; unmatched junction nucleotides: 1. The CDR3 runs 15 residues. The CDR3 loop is CASSEAGLASYEQYF. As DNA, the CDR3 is TGTGCCAGCAGTGAAGCAGGACTAGCCTCCTACGAGCAGTACTTC.

The CDR3 here is CATSRSGTMANIQYF. CDR3 bases: TGTGCCACCAGCCGCTCGGGGACAATGGCAAACATTCAGTACTTC. The chain combines TRBV15 with TRBJ2-4; D is possibly TRBD1 (6 bases). This CDR3 region has 15 residues. Germline CDR1 reads LNHNV; CDR2 reads YYDKDF (reference sequence). With 5 bases removed from V and 6 bases from J, the gap between germline ends came to 17 bases.

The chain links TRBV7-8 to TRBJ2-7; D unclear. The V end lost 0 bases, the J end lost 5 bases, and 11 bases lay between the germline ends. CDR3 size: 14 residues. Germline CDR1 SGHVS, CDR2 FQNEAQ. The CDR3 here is CASSLALPRDEQYF. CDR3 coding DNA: TGTGCCAGCAGCTTAGCGCTCCCTCGGGACGAGCAGTACTTC.

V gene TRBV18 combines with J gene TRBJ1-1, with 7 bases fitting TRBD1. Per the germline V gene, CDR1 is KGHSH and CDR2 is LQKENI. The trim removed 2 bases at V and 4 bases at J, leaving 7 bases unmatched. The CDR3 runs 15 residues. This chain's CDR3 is CASSPRQGEVTEAFF. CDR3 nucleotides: TGTGCCAGCTCACCAAGACAGGGCGAGGTCACTGAAGCTTTCTTT.

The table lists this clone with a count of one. The CDR3 is CASRLDRAYEQYF. CDR3 in DNA: TGTGCCAGCAGATTGGACAGGGCCTACGAGCAGTACTTC. The chain has TRBV27 and TRBJ2-7; 8 bases agree with TRBD1. This CDR3 region has 13 residues. Germline V CDR1 and CDR2: MNHEY, SMNVEV (reference sequence). The V and J ends lost 6 bases and 2 bases, in that order; junction bases with no gene match: 3.

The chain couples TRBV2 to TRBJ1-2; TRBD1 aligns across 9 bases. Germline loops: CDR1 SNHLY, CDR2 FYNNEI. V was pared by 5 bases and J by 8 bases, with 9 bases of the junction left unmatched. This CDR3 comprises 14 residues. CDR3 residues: CASSRITGGLGYTF. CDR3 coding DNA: TGTGCCAGCAGTAGGATAACAGGGGGCTTAGGCTACACCTTC.